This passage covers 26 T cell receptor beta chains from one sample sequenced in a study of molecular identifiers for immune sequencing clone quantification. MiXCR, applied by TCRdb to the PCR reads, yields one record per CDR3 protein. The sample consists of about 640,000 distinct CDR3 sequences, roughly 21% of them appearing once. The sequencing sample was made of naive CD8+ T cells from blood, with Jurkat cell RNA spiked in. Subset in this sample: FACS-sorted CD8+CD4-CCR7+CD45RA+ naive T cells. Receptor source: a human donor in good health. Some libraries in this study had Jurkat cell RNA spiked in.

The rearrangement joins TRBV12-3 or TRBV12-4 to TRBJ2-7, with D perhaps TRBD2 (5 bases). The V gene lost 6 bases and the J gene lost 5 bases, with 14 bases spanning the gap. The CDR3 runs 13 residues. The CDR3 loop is CASSPRGYNEQYF. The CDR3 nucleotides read TGTGCCAGCAGCCCCCGCGGGTACAACGAGCAGTACTTC.

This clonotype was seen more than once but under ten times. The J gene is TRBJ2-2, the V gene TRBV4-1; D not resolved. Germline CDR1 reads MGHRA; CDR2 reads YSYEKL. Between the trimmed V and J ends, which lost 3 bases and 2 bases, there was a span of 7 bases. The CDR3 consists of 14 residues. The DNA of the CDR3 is TGCGCCAGCAGCCATTACTTAAACACCGGGGAGCTGTTTTTT. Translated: CASSHYLNTGELFF.

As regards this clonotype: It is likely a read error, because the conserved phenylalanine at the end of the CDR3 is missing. The CDR3 DNA reads TGTGCCAGCAGCGCAGGGAACACTGAAGCTTTCTCT. Its protein product is CASSAGNTEAFS. The gene calls are TRBV2 and TRBJ1-1; D uncertain. The CDR3 consists of 12 residues. Trimming took 6 bases from V and 1 from J, leaving 6 bases between them. CDR1 is SNHLY and CDR2 is FYNNEI in the germline V gene.

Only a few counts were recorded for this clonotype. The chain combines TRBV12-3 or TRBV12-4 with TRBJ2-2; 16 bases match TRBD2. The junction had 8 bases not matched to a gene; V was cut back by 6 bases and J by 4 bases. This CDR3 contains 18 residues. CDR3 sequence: CASSWGLAGGPGTGELFF. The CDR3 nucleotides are TGTGCCAGCAGCTGGGGACTAGCGGGGGGGCCGGGCACCGGGGAGCTGTTTTTT.

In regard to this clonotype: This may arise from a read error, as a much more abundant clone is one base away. Here the CDR3 reads CASSLAGTGDQEIQYF. The CDR3 region has the DNA TGTGCCAGCAGCTTAGCTGGGACAGGGGACCAAGAGATCCAGTACTTC. This chain uses TRBV11-1 with TRBJ2-5; TRBD1 matches at 10 bases. Germline CDR1 SGHAT, CDR2 FQDESV (reference sequence). This CDR3 has 16 amino acids.

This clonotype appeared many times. The CDR3 spells CAWSVQGYQYF. The CDR3 DNA is TGTGCCTGGAGTGTACAGGGCTATCAGTACTTC. V gene TRBV30 combines with J gene TRBJ2-7, with D perhaps matching TRBD1 (6 bases). The CDR3 is made up of 11 amino acids. The germline CDR1 and CDR2 sequences are GTSNPN and SVGIG (reference sequence). V was trimmed by 0 bases and J by 10 bases, leaving 10 bases between them.

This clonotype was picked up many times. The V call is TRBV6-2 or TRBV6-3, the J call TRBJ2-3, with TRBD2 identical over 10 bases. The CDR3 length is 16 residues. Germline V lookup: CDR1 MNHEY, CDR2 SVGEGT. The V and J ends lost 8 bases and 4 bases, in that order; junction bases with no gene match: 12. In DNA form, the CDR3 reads TGTGCCAGCGAGCGGGGGGGCCTTTCTCGTGCAGATACGCAGTATTTT. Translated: CASERGGLSRADTQYF.

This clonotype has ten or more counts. Here the CDR3 reads CASSHGRGSYEQYF. The CDR3 region has the DNA TGTGCCAGCAGCCACGGGCGGGGCTCCTACGAGCAGTACTTC. V usage is TRBV4-2 and J usage is TRBJ2-7; perhaps TRBD2 as D (6 bases). The V and J ends lost 3 bases and 0 bases respectively, with 9 bases between them. This CDR3 has 14 amino acids. CDR1 LGHNA and CDR2 YNFKEQ come from the germline V gene.

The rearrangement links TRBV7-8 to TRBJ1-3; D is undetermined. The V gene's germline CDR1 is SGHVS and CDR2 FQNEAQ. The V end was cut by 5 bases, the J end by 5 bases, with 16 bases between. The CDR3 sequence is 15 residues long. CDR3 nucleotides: TGTGCCAGCAGCCCCCGCCTCGGTAGGAGAAACACCATATATTTT. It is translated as CASSPRLGRRNTIYF.

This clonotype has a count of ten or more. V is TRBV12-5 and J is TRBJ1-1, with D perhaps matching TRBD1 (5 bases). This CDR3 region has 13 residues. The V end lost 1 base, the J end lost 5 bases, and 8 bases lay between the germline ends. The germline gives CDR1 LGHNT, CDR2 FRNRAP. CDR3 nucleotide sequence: TGTGCTAGTGGTTTGGGGGGGGGGACTGAAGCTTTCTTT. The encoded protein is CASGLGGGTEAFF.

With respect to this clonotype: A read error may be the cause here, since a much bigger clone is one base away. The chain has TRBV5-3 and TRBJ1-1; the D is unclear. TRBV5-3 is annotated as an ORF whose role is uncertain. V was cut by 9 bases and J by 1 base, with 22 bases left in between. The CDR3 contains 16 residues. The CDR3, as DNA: TGTGCCAACAGCTTGAGGGCAAGGAATACGAACACTGAAGCTTTCTTT. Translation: CANSLRARNTNTEAFF.

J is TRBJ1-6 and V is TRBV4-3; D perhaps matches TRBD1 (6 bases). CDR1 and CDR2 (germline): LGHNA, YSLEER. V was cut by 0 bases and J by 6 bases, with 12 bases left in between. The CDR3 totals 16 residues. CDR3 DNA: TGCGCCAGCAGCCAAGATCGGGGGGCAGGTAATTCACCCCTCCACTTT. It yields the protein CASSQDRGAGNSPLHF.

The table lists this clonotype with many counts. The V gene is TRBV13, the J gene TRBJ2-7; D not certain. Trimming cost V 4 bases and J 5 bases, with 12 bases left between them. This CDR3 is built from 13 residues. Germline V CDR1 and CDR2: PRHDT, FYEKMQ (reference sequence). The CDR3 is CASSSGQKDEQYF. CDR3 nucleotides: TGTGCCAGCAGCTCTGGGCAGAAGGACGAGCAGTACTTC.

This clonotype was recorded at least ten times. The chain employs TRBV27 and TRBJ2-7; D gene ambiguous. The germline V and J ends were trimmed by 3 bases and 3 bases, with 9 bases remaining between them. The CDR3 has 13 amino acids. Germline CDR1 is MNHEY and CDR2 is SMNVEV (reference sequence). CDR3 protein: CASSFARYYEQYF. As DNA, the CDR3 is TGTGCCAGCAGTTTCGCCCGCTACTACGAGCAGTACTTC.

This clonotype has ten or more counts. CDR3 in DNA: TGTGCCAGCAGTACAACCCCCTATACCGGGGAGCTGTTTTTT. Its translation is CASSTTPYTGELFF. This chain links TRBV6-5 with TRBJ2-2; D gene ambiguous. The CDR3 consists of 14 residues. Germline V gene data show CDR1 as MNHEY and CDR2 as SVGAGI. Trimming took off 5 bases at V and 5 bases at J, with 12 bases between the two ends.

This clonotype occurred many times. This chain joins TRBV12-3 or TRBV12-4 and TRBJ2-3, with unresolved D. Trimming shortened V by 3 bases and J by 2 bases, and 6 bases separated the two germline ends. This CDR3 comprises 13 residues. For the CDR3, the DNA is TGTGCCAGCAGTTTGATAGTCACAGATACGCAGTATTTT. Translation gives CASSLIVTDTQYF.

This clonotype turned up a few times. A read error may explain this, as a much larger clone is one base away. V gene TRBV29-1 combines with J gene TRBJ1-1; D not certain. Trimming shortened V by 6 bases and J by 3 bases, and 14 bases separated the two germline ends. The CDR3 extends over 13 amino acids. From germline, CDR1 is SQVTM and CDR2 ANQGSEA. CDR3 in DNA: TGCAGCGTAGCAACCGTAAGTGACACTGAAGCTTTCTTT. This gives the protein CSVATVSDTEAFF.

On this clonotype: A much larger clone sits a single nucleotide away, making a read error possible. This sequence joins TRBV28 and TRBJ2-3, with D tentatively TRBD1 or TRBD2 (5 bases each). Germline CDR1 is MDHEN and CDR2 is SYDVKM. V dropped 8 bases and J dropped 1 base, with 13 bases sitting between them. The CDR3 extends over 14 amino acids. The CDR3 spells CASGSGDRTDTQYF. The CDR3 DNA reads TGTGCCAGCGGTTCCGGGGACCGCACAGATACGCAGTATTTT. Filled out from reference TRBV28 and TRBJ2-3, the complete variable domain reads DVKVTQSSRYLVKRTGEKVFLECVQDMDHENMFWYRQDPGLGLRLIYFSYDVKMKEKGDIPEGYSVSREKKERFSLILESASTNQTSMYLCASGSGDRTDTQYFGPGTRLTVL.

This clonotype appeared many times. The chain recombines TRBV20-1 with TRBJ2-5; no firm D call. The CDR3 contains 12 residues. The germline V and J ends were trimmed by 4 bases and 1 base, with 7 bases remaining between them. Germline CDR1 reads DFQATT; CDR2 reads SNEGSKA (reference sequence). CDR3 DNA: TGCAGTGCTAACGAGTTCCAAGAGACCCAGTACTTC. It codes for CSANEFQETQYF.

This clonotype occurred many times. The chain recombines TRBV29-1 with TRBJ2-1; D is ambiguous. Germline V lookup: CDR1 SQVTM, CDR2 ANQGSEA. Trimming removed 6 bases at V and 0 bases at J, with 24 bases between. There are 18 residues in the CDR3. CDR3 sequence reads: CSVTDIRPTKSSYNEQFF. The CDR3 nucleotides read TGCAGCGTGACGGATATAAGGCCAACCAAGAGCTCCTACAATGAGCAGTTCTTC.

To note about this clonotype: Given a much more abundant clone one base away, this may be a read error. The CDR3 loop reads CASSYQLAGGDTQCF. DNA for the CDR3: TGTGCCAGCAGTTATCAACTAGCGGGAGGTGATACGCAGTGTTTT. The rearrangement joins TRBV27 to TRBJ2-3; 12 bases line up with TRBD2. Germline CDR1 is MNHEY and CDR2 is SMNVEV (reference sequence). The length of the CDR3 is 15 residues.

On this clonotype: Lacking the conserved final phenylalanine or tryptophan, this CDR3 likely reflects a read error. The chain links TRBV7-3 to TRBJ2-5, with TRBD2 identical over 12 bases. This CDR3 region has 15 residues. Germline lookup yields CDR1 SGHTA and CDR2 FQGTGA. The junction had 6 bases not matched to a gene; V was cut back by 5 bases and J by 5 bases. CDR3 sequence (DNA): TGTGCCAGCAGCCAAGGACTAGCGGGACGGGAGACCCAGTACTAC. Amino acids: CASSQGLAGRETQYY.

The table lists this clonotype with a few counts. The CDR3 sequence is CASSVDRASSNTEAFF. The CDR3 nucleotides read TGCGCCAGCAGCGTTGACAGGGCATCTTCTAACACTGAAGCTTTCTTT. The chain employs TRBV4-3 and TRBJ1-1; the match to TRBD1 covers 7 bases. The V segment lost 5 bases and the J segment 2 bases; nucleotides outside the gene matches: 11. Germline V gives CDR1 LGHNA, CDR2 YSLEER. This CDR3 has 16 residues.

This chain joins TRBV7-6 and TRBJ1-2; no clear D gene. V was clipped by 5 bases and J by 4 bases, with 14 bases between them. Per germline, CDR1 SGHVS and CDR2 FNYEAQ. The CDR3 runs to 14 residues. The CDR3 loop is CASSPSTSTYGYTF. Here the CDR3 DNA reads TGTGCCAGCAGCCCCTCTACGTCCACCTATGGCTACACCTTC.

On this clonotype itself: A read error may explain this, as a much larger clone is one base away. The CDR3 bases are TGTGCCAGCAGTTATGGAAGCCACAAGCAGTACTTC. Amino acid sequence: CASSYGSHKQYF. The chain combines TRBV6-2 or TRBV6-3 with TRBJ2-7; D uncertain. The CDR3 length is 12 residues. The germline V gene encodes CDR1 MNHEY and CDR2 SVGEGT. V was trimmed by 3 bases and J by 8 bases, leaving 11 bases between them.

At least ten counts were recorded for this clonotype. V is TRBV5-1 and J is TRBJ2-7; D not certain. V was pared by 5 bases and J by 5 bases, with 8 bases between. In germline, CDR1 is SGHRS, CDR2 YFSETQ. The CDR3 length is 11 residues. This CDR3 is CASRGSHEQYF. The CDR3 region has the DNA TGCGCCAGCAGAGGATCCCACGAGCAGTACTTC.